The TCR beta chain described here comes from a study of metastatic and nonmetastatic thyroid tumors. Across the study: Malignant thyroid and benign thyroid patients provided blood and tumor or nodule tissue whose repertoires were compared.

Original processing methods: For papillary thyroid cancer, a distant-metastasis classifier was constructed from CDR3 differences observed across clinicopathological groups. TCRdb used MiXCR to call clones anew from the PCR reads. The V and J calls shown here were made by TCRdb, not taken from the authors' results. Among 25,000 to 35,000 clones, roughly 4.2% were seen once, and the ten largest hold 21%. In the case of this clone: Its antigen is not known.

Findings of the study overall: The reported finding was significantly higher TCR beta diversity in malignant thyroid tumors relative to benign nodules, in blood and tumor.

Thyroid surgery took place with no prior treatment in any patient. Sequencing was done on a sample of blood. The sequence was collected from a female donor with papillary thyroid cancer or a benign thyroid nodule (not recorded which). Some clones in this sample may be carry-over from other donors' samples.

The DNA for the CDR3 is TGTGCCAGCAGCCTAGGTCCGGGGACTAGCGGGAGCTACCTGTTCTTC. Encoded protein: CASSLGPGTSGSYLFF. V is TRBV9 and J is TRBJ2-1; 14 bases fit TRBD2. The CDR3 totals 16 residues. CDR1 and CDR2 (germline): SGDLS, YYNGEE. With 4 bases clipped from V and 15 bases from J, the junction kept 15 bases outside the gene matches.